The 23 T cell receptor beta chains presented below share a single source sample, sequenced in a study of blood T cell repertoires in COVID-19. Measured with immunoSEQ multiplex PCR; TCRdb has only the in-frame clones, and not every one. This table has 250,000 to 400,000 clones, around 90% appearing once. The sequenced sample was peripheral blood. All receptors derive from a woman aged 25 to 39 with COVID-19, enrolled during active disease.

The rearrangement joins TRBV29-1 to TRBJ1-1; D unclear. The CDR3 extends over 13 amino acids. Trimming stripped 4 bases from V and 0 bases from J, with 9 bases between. Germline assignment: CDR1 SQVTM and CDR2 ANQGSEA. CDR3 nucleotide sequence: TGCAGCGTTGTACGGGGATTGAACACTGAAGCTTTCTTT. Its protein is CSVVRGLNTEAFF. Full variable domain (remainder filled in from reference TRBV29-1 and TRBJ1-1): SAVISQKPSRDICQRGTSLTIQCQVDSQVTMMFWYRQQPGQSLTLIATANQGSEATYESGFVIDKFPISRPNLTFSTLTVSNMSPEDSSIYLCSVVRGLNTEAFFGQGTRLTVV.

This chain connects TRBV30 to TRBJ2-7; no clear D gene. The CDR3 spans 12 residues. V lost 2 bases and J 5 bases, leaving 10 bases between the germline ends. CDR1 and CDR2 from the germline V gene are GTSNPN and SVGIG (reference sequence). CDR3 bases: TGTGCCTGGAGTCCTGGCGGCCACGAGCAGTACTTC. Amino acid sequence: CAWSPGGHEQYF.

Worth noting for this clone: Other DNA sequences in this specimen translate into the identical CDR3. V gene TRBV2 combines with J gene TRBJ1-6; the D gene is possibly TRBD1 (5 bases). Trimming took 4 bases from V and 7 from J, leaving 11 bases between them. The CDR3 extends over 14 amino acids. CDR1 is SNHLY, CDR2 FYNNEI, per germline. The CDR3 DNA follows: TGTGCCAGCAGTGGAAGGGGCCGGAATTCACCCCTCCACTTT. Translated: CASSGRGRNSPLHF.

The CDR3 DNA follows: TGTGCCAGCAGCATCCCACCCGGGACACCGAACACCGGGGAGCTGTTTTTT. The encoded protein is CASSIPPGTPNTGELFF. The chain employs TRBV13 and TRBJ2-2; maybe TRBD1 (6 bases). The CDR3 runs 17 residues. The germline V gene has CDR1 PRHDT and CDR2 FYEKMQ (reference sequence). Trimming pared 5 bases from V and 0 bases from J, leaving 16 bases between.

The chain carries TRBV6-2 or TRBV6-3 and TRBJ2-1; 7 bases are a match to TRBD1. The J segment lost 0 bases and the V segment lost 3 bases, leaving 5 bases of the junction unmatched. Germline V gives CDR1 MNHEY, CDR2 SVGEGT. There are 16 residues in the CDR3. The CDR3 is CASSYRSGGSYNEQFF. The DNA for the CDR3 is TGTGCCAGCAGTTATAGGTCAGGGGGCTCCTACAATGAGCAGTTCTTC.

V usage is TRBV27 and J usage is TRBJ2-3, with 7 positions matching TRBD2. The CDR3 consists of 15 residues. Losses at the gene ends were 5 bases for V and 0 bases for J; bases not matched to a gene: 5. The germline CDR1 and CDR2 sequences are MNHEY and SMNVEV (reference sequence). The CDR3 DNA is TGTGCCAGCAGTCTGAATAGCGGGAGCACAGATACGCAGTATTTT. It yields the protein CASSLNSGSTDTQYF.

The V and J genes are TRBV21-1 and TRBJ1-5; the table assigns TRBD1, which was not confirmed against the DNA. TRBV21-1 is marked as a pseudogene. The CDR3 runs 17 residues. The CDR3 coding sequence is TGTGCCAGCAGCAAAGCCCATTTTGGGCTGGGTAGGCAGCCCCAGCATTTT. Protein sequence: CASSKAHFGLGRQPQHF.

V and J are TRBV30 and TRBJ1-6; D is possibly TRBD1 (5 bases). Germline V gene data show CDR1 as GTSNPN and CDR2 as SVGIG (reference sequence). The CDR3 has 12 residues. V was shortened by 1 base and J by 7 bases, with 5 bases between the two germline ends. The CDR3 loop is CAWSAGNSPLHF. The CDR3 DNA reads as TGTGCCTGGAGTGCAGGGAATTCACCCCTCCACTTT.

V and J are TRBV11-2 and TRBJ1-1, with 7 bases lining up with TRBD1. J lost 3 bases, V lost 0 bases, and 7 bases had no gene match. The CDR3 covers 16 residues. Per the germline V gene, CDR1 is SGHAT and CDR2 is FQNNGV. CDR3 coding DNA: TGTGCCAGCAGCTTAGACAGGGGGATAGGGGACACTGAAGCTTTCTTT. It yields the protein CASSLDRGIGDTEAFF.

The V call is TRBV5-4, the J call TRBJ2-7; 7 nucleotides line up with TRBD2. Trimming at V came to 0 bases and at J to 6 bases, leaving 3 bases not matched to a gene. The CDR3 runs 13 residues. Germline-derived CDR1 and CDR2 are SGHNT and YYREEE (reference sequence). CDR3 region: CASSLDPGGEQYF. The CDR3 coding sequence is TGTGCCAGCAGCTTGGATCCGGGGGGCGAGCAGTACTTC. Filled out from reference TRBV5-4 and TRBJ2-7, the complete variable domain reads ETGVTQSPTHLIKTRGQQVTLRCSSQSGHNTVSWYQQALGQGPQFIFQYYREEENGRGNFPPRFSGLQFPNYSSELNVNALELDDSALYLCASSLDPGGEQYFGPGTRLTVT.

This sequence joins TRBV3-1 (or the pseudogene TRBV3-2) and TRBJ1-6; the D gene is possibly TRBD1 (6 bases). This CDR3 contains 15 residues. V lost 4 bases and J 7 bases, leaving 14 bases between the germline ends. Germline-derived CDR1 and CDR2 are LGHDT and YNNKEL (reference sequence). CDR3 DNA sequence: TGTGCCAGCAGCCTAAATGACAGGCCGAATTCACCCCTCCACTTT. Amino acids: CASSLNDRPNSPLHF.

The chain links TRBV5-4 to TRBJ1-1; D is undetermined. V was pared by 3 bases and J by 1 base, with 4 bases between. The CDR3 sequence is 12 residues long. CDR1 is SGHNT and CDR2 is YYREEE in the germline V gene (reference sequence). For the CDR3, the DNA is TGTGCCAGCAGCTCGAGGAACACTGAAGCTTTCTTT. Protein: CASSSRNTEAFF.

The V call is TRBV19, the J call TRBJ1-1; a weak D match, TRBD1 (6 bases). Germline CDR1 reads LNHDA; CDR2 reads SQIVND (reference sequence). The CDR3 consists of 13 residues. The ends were cut back, 7 bases at V and 5 bases at J, with 14 bases in the middle. The CDR3 spells CASISTGRTEAFF. In nucleotides, the CDR3 is TGTGCCAGTATCTCTACAGGGAGAACTGAAGCTTTCTTT.

V and J are TRBV28 and TRBJ2-7; 12 bases match TRBD2. Germline loops: CDR1 MDHEN, CDR2 SYDVKM. The CDR3 consists of 15 residues. Trimming took 5 bases from V and 5 from J; bases not matched to a gene: 7. CDR3 loop: CASSPRLAGVNEQYF. In nucleotides, the CDR3 is TGTGCCAGCAGTCCCAGACTAGCGGGAGTGAACGAGCAGTACTTC.

This chain uses TRBV3-1 (or the pseudogene TRBV3-2) with TRBJ2-1, with 9 positions matching TRBD2. The CDR3 is made up of 17 amino acids. V was pared by 6 bases and J by 4 bases, with 13 bases of the junction left unmatched. Germline loops: CDR1 LGHDT, CDR2 YNNKEL (reference sequence). Here the CDR3 DNA reads TGTGCCAGCAGTTCTCACACTAGCGGGCGGAGGTACAATGAGCAGTTCTTC. Encoded protein: CASSSHTSGRRYNEQFF.

This clone was seen just once. CDR3 nucleotide sequence: TGTGCCAGCAGTTCGGACAGGGGGCTGTTTTTT. It is translated as CASSSDRGLFF. The chain employs TRBV28 and TRBJ2-2; TRBD1 matches 9 bases. The germline CDR1 and CDR2 sequences are MDHEN and SYDVKM. The V gene end was trimmed by 4 bases and the J gene end by 13 bases; junction bases not matched to a gene: 1. The CDR3 consists of 11 residues.

The sample holds a few counts of this clone. The V and J genes are TRBV10-3 and TRBJ2-5; D may be TRBD1 (6 bases). The CDR3 covers 16 residues. Per the germline V gene, CDR1 is ENHRY and CDR2 is SYGVKD. Trimming removed 0 bases from V and 4 bases from J, with 15 bases in between. The CDR3 region has the DNA TGTGCCATCAGTGAGTCGACAGGACAGAAGCGAGAGACCCAGTACTTC. Translating it yields CAISESTGQKRETQYF.

The rearrangement uses TRBV9 and TRBJ2-7, with 12 positions matching TRBD1. J gave up 7 bases and V 3 bases, and 8 bases lay outside the gene matches. Germline lookup yields CDR1 SGDLS and CDR2 YYNGEE. The CDR3 contains 15 residues. In DNA form, the CDR3 reads TGTGCCAGCAGCGAGGGGGGACAGGGGGCCGGAGAGCAGTACTTC. Translating it yields CASSEGGQGAGEQYF.

This clone appeared a few times. The J gene is TRBJ1-1, the V gene TRBV2; 7 bases agree with TRBD1. This CDR3 spans 13 amino acids. Germline V gene sequence: CDR1 SNHLY, CDR2 FYNNEI. Trimming cost V 6 bases and J 7 bases; bases outside gene matches: 8. CDR3 coding DNA: TGTGCCAGCAGGGCGAGACAGGGTAATGAAGCTTTCTTT. Translating it yields CASRARQGNEAFF.

V is TRBV29-1 and J is TRBJ1-2; D gene ambiguous. The CDR3 has 14 residues. Germline CDR1 and CDR2: SQVTM and ANQGSEA. The V and J ends lost 1 base and 4 bases respectively, with 13 bases between them. The CDR3 is CSVEGGGWGYGYTF. The CDR3 DNA reads as TGCAGCGTTGAAGGAGGCGGGTGGGGCTATGGCTACACCTTC.

The chain has TRBV7-2 and TRBJ1-3, with D hard to call. Trimming removed 4 bases from V and 4 bases from J, with 14 bases in between. CDR3 length: 15 amino acids. Germline assignment: CDR1 SGHTA and CDR2 FQGNSA. The CDR3 nucleotides read TGTGCCAGCAGCTACGTACAACAAGTCGGAAACACCATATATTTT. Its protein product is CASSYVQQVGNTIYF.

V and J are TRBV6-5 and TRBJ1-2, with D unclear. This CDR3 is 12 amino acids long. Germline values: CDR1 MNHEY, CDR2 SVGAGI. Trimming cost V 8 bases and J 6 bases, with 13 bases left between them. The CDR3 sequence is CASGATRNGYTF. CDR3 nucleotides: TGTGCCAGCGGCGCGACGCGGAATGGCTACACCTTC.

This chain connects TRBV2 to TRBJ2-2; 9 bases are shared with TRBD2. Germline assignment: CDR1 SNHLY and CDR2 FYNNEI. V was pared by 6 bases and J by 4 bases, with 9 bases of the junction left unmatched. The CDR3 contains 16 residues. CDR3 loop: CASRNGREGTTGELFF. CDR3 DNA sequence: TGTGCCAGCAGAAACGGGCGGGAGGGGACCACCGGGGAGCTGTTTTTT.